This paragraph covers one T cell receptor (beta chain) sequence. Its matching antigen is unknown. The protocol was immunoSEQ multiplex PCR, while the TCRdb copy is restricted to in-frame clones and leaves out a portion. The sample has some 2,000,000 clones, about 95% seen once; the top ten hold 0.85% to 1.3%. CD45RO-negative, CCR7-positively selected cells formed the naive CD8 fraction, excluding terminally differentiated effector memory CD45RA+ cells. The sample originates from a study of shared clonotypes between healthy human individuals. Across the study: Per donor, CD8 memory used one plate, CD8 naive used two, CD4 memory used three and CD4 naive used three. General study points: Estimated richness was generally greater in naive than memory subsets.

The germline V gene has CDR1 SQVTM and CDR2 ANQGSEA. The V and J ends lost 2 bases and 7 bases, in that order; junction bases with no gene match: 6. The CDR3 runs to 14 residues. This receptor was taken from a man between 18 and 35 years old in good health. Sequenced input: naive CD8+ T cells sorted from blood. V and J are TRBV29-1 and TRBJ2-1; 9 bases fit TRBD1. The CDR3 bases are TGCAGCGTTGAACCCGGGACAGGGAAGAATGAGCAGTTCTTC. Amino acids: CSVEPGTGKNEQFF.